This entry lists 26 T cell receptor delta chains sequenced from one sample in a study of human gamma delta and Vdelta1 T cells. TCRdb fed the PCR reads to CATT. The data hold several thousand delta-chain clones, with about 24% observed a single time. Sequencing was carried out using naive CD27+ Vdelta1 gamma-delta T cells from blood. The receptors come from a human donor in good health.

As to this clone: A clone one base away is much larger, so this may be a read error. Other DNA variants within this sample encode the same CDR3. The genes are TRDV1 and TRDJ1, with unresolved D. This CDR3 spans 11 amino acids. Trimming removed 5 bases from V and 8 bases from J, with 9 bases in between. Per the germline V gene, CDR1 is TSWWSYY and CDR2 is QGS. The CDR3 sequence: CALGKGGKLIF. Written as DNA, the CDR3 is TGTGCTCTTGGGAAAGGAGGCAAACTCATCTTT.

The rearrangement joins TRDV1 to TRDJ1, with 9 nucleotides matching TRDD3. Germline loops: CDR1 TSWWSYY, CDR2 QGS. The CDR3 extends over 20 amino acids. Trimming removed 0 bases from V and 2 bases from J; junction bases left unmatched: 16. The CDR3 DNA reads TGTGCTCTTGGGGAACTCTCGCCTTACCAACGACTGGGGGAAACCGATAAACTCATCTTT. Its protein product is CALGELSPYQRLGETDKLIF.

A note on this clone: A read error is likely here: a far larger clone is one base away. This sample includes further DNA sequences coding for the same CDR3. The V gene is TRDV2, the J gene TRDJ1; 12 nucleotides align to TRDD3. CDR1 is GEAIGNYY, CDR2 EKD, per germline. The CDR3 has 19 residues. V was pared by 3 bases and J by 0 bases, with 13 bases of the junction left unmatched. The chain's CDR3 is CACDLELGDTLADTDKLIF. The CDR3 DNA reads as TGTGCCTGTGACCTAGAACTGGGGGATACATTGGCCGACACCGATAAACTCATCTTT.

This clone was counted only a few times. This sequence is one base from a far larger clone and is likely a read error. At the DNA level, this CDR3 is encoded by other sequences in the same sample as well. The chain carries TRDV1 and TRDJ1; 12 nucleotides agree with TRDD3. This CDR3 is built from 22 residues. Germline V lookup: CDR1 TSWWSYY, CDR2 QGS. CDR3 bases: TGTGCTCTTGGGGAACTGTTGCTCCGTGGATACTGGGGGATACCTTCCACCGACAAACTCATCTTT. It yields the protein CALGELLLRGYWGIPSTDKLIF.

Details on this clone: TCRdb's protein, taken from a much larger clone, differs from this DNA's translation at residue 9, likely owing to a read error; the protein displayed comes from the DNA. Additional DNA sequences in this sample encode the identical CDR3. The chain couples TRDV1 to TRDJ1, with no clear D. This CDR3 is built from 17 residues. Trimming pared 0 bases from V and 0 bases from J, leaving 14 bases between. Germline CDR1 TSWWSYY, CDR2 QGS. The CDR3: CALGELMRAPYTDKLIF. CDR3 sequence (DNA): TGTGCTCTTGGGGAACTCATGAGGGCCCCGTACACCGATAAACTCATCTTT.

In its sample, this clone was seen a few times. TCRdb lists the protein of a much larger clone for this DNA, which differs at residue 16, so this is likely a read error; the protein given here is translated from the DNA itself. The V gene is TRDV1, the J gene TRDJ1, with 10 positions matching TRDD3. The CDR3 consists of 19 residues. Germline lookup yields CDR1 TSWWSYY and CDR2 QGS. CDR3 DNA: TGTGCTCTTGGGGCTTATCGTTTGGGGGATACCTGGTACACCGATAACCTCATCTTT. This gives the protein CALGAYRLGDTWYTDNLIF.

This clone has a handful of counts. This chain joins TRDV1 and TRDJ1, with TRDD3 matching 11 bases. Germline CDR1 and CDR2: TSWWSYY and QGS. V trimming: 3 bases; J trimming: 5 bases; junction bases outside the gene matches: 20. This CDR3 is 20 amino acids long. The CDR3 reads CALGEPFPILGDNYYDKLIF. For the CDR3, the DNA is TGTGCTCTTGGGGAGCCATTTCCCATACTGGGGGATAACTATTATGATAAACTCATCTTT.

In its sample, this clone was seen a few times. A read error likely explains why the TCRdb protein, taken from a much larger clone, differs from this DNA's translation at residue 11; the protein shown is translated from the DNA. J is TRDJ1 and V is TRDV1; 7 positions agree with TRDD3. This CDR3 comprises 18 residues. J gave up 0 bases and V 2 bases, and 12 bases lay outside the gene matches. The germline V gene has CDR1 TSWWSYY and CDR2 QGS. The CDR3 sequence: CALGERRYWGTYTDKLIF. The DNA of the CDR3 is TGTGCTCTTGGGGAAAGGAGGTACTGGGGTACGTACACCGATAAACTCATCTTT.

The rearrangement links TRDV1 to TRDJ1; TRDD3 agrees at 10 bases. Germline CDR1 is TSWWSYY and CDR2 is QGS. J gave up 2 bases and V 4 bases, and 13 bases lay outside the gene matches. CDR3 size: 18 residues. The CDR3 coding sequence is TGTGCTCTTGGGGGCCCTGGACGAGGGGGATACGAAACCGATAAACTCATCTTT. As protein: CALGGPGRGGYETDKLIF.

This clone was found a few times. A read error likely explains why the TCRdb protein, taken from a much larger clone, differs from this DNA's translation at residue 19; the protein shown is translated from the DNA. The chain employs TRDV1 and TRDJ1; D might be TRDD2 (7 bases). The CDR3 sequence is 21 residues long. Germline V gene sequence: CDR1 TSWWSYY, CDR2 QGS. The CDR3 region has the DNA TGTGCTCTTGGGGAACTCCTTATTACTTCCTATCAGGGGGACGTCACCGATAAACCCATCTTT. This gives the protein CALGELLITSYQGDVTDKPIF.

As to this clone: TCRdb has a much larger clone's protein, which differs at residue 16 from the translation of this DNA, likely because of a read error; what is shown is the protein translated from the DNA. The chain employs TRDV1 and TRDJ1, with 10 bases that match TRDD3. CDR3 length: 19 residues. CDR1 TSWWSYY and CDR2 QGS come from the germline V gene. The CDR3 loop reads CALGAYRLGDTWYTDQLIF. The CDR3 DNA reads as TGTGCTCTTGGGGCTTATCGTTTGGGGGATACCTGGTACACCGATCAACTCATCTTT.

This clone was observed a few times. The V call is TRDV1, the J call TRDJ1; 9 bases match TRDD3. Germline CDR1 is TSWWSYY and CDR2 is QGS. The CDR3 loop spans 17 amino acids. V gave up 1 base and J gave up 0 bases; unmatched junction bases: 6. For the CDR3, the DNA is TGTGCTCTTGGGGAACGACGGGGATACGCCTACACCGATAAACTCATCTTT. Translation gives CALGERRGYAYTDKLIF.

This clone occurred a few times. TCRdb records a much larger clone's protein for this DNA, with a difference at residue 13 that likely arises from a read error; the protein given is the translation of the DNA. The rearrangement uses TRDV1 and TRDJ1, with 12 bases identical to TRDD3. The germline gives CDR1 TSWWSYY, CDR2 QGS. Germline trimming cut 5 bases from V and 6 bases from J; bases unmatched to any gene: 13. The CDR3 runs 17 residues. The CDR3 is CALGRRFVLGDTYKLIF. As DNA, the CDR3 is TGTGCTCTTGGGCGCCGCTTCGTACTGGGGGATACCTATAAACTCATCTTT.

This clone has only a few counts. TCRdb lists the protein of a much larger clone for this DNA, which differs at residue 8, so this is likely a read error; the protein given here is translated from the DNA itself. The chain combines TRDV1 with TRDJ1; 12 nucleotides line up with TRDD3. CDR1 is TSWWSYY and CDR2 is QGS in the germline V gene. The CDR3 is 18 amino acids. Trimming cost V 5 bases and J 3 bases; bases outside gene matches: 13. Written as DNA, the CDR3 is TGTGCTCTTGGGCGAACGAGCCTGAACTGGGGGATACCCGATAAACTCATCTTT. The encoded protein is CALGRTSLNWGIPDKLIF.

This clone showed up just once. Other DNA sequences from this sample encode an identical CDR3 as well. The V call is TRDV1, the J call TRDJ1; 8 bases fit TRDD3. V lost 0 bases, J lost 0 bases, and 24 bases stayed unmatched. The CDR3 covers 23 residues. Germline-derived CDR1 and CDR2 are TSWWSYY and QGS. CDR3 coding DNA: TGTGCTCTTGGGGAACTCAGGAGAGCCTCCGACCTGGGGGACCCCCAGTACACCGATAAACTCATCTTT. The encoded protein is CALGELRRASDLGDPQYTDKLIF.

Turning to this clone: A read error likely explains this, since a far larger clone differs by one base. This rearrangement joins TRDV1 to TRDJ1; 9 nucleotides match TRDD3. The CDR3 covers 23 residues. V shed 7 bases, J shed 2 bases, and the junction held 32 bases outside the gene matches. Germline CDR1 and CDR2: TSWWSYY and QGS. The CDR3 DNA sequence: TGTGCTCTTGCGGGCCGATTTCCTACCTCCCTAACTGGGGGACTCCGAGGGACCGATAAACTCATCTTT. Translated, it gives CALAGRFPTSLTGGLRGTDKLIF.

The chain employs TRDV2 and TRDJ1; the match to TRDD3 covers 11 bases. The germline gives CDR1 GEAIGNYY, CDR2 EKD. The CDR3 extends over 17 amino acids. V lost 0 bases and J lost 5; bases outside the gene matches: 10. CDR3 loop: CACDTRGYGGYGDKLIF. In DNA form, the CDR3 reads TGTGCCTGTGACACCCGAGGGTATGGGGGATACGGTGATAAACTCATCTTT.

The V call is TRDV1, the J call TRDJ1; 8 positions agree with TRDD3. This CDR3 is built from 27 residues. Germline assignment: CDR1 TSWWSYY and CDR2 QGS. Trimming cost V 5 bases and J 3 bases; bases outside gene matches: 44. As DNA, the CDR3 is TGTGCTCTTGGGCTTACCGGCTCCTACATATTTGGGGGATCCGCGCGGAGGCGACCCGGGCAGCCCGATAAACTCATCTTT. This encodes CALGLTGSYIFGGSARRRPGQPDKLIF.

This clone was seen a few times. This chain links TRDV1 with TRDJ1, with TRDD3 matching over 13 bases. J gave up 0 bases and V 6 bases, and 16 bases lay outside the gene matches. CDR3 length: 20 residues. Germline V CDR1 and CDR2: TSWWSYY, QGS. The CDR3 nucleotides are TGTGCTCTTGGTGGTACATGTACTGGGGGATACGTGGGGCACACCGATAAACTCATCTTT. Protein sequence: CALGGTCTGGYVGHTDKLIF.

This chain links TRDV2 with TRDJ1; no firm D call. Trimming removed 0 bases at V and 0 bases at J, with 1 base between. CDR1 is GEAIGNYY, CDR2 EKD, per germline. The CDR3 spans 12 residues. The CDR3 loop is CACDTYTDKLIF. The CDR3 bases are TGTGCCTGTGACACCTACACCGATAAACTCATCTTT.

This clone has more than one count but fewer than ten. The rearrangement uses TRDV1 and TRDJ1, with TRDD3 matching over 13 bases. V dropped 5 bases and J dropped 3; count of bases not matched to a gene: 24. This CDR3 spans 22 amino acids. Germline V gene sequence: CDR1 TSWWSYY, CDR2 QGS. This chain's CDR3 is CALGPYYFLPLLGDTRSDKLIF. DNA of the CDR3: TGTGCTCTTGGGCCTTATTACTTCCTACCGTTACTGGGGGATACGCGATCCGATAAACTCATCTTT.

This chain connects TRDV1 to TRDJ1; 7 bases line up with TRDD3. Germline loops: CDR1 TSWWSYY, CDR2 QGS. V lost 2 bases and J lost 1; bases outside the gene matches: 13. This CDR3 is 18 amino acids long. The CDR3 sequence is CALGESSTGDQLTDKLIF. The CDR3 nucleotides are TGTGCTCTTGGGGAATCCAGTACTGGGGACCAGCTCACCGATAAACTCATCTTT.

This clone showed up just a few times. This likely traces to a read error, being one base from a far larger clone. This rearrangement joins TRDV1 to TRDJ1, with 7 bases that match TRDD3. The CDR3 consists of 18 residues. J gave up 5 bases and V 5 bases, and 20 bases lay outside the gene matches. The germline CDR1 and CDR2 sequences are TSWWSYY and QGS. CDR3 amino acids: CALGSPVRGMRPADKLIF. CDR3 DNA sequence: TGTGCTCTTGGGAGTCCCGTCCGGGGGATGCGACCGGCGGATAAACTCATCTTT.

This clone was detected only a few times. The chain links TRDV1 to TRDJ1, with D possibly matching TRDD3 (9 bases). There are 23 residues in the CDR3. CDR1 and CDR2 from the germline V gene are TSWWSYY and QGS. Trimming removed 0 bases at V and 2 bases at J, with 34 bases between. The CDR3 region is CALGELVSSYWVTGGHATDKLIF. CDR3 DNA sequence: TGTGCTCTTGGGGAACTAGTATCTTCCTACTGGGTTACTGGGGGACATGCTACCGATAAACTCATCTTT.

This clone has just a few counts. V and J are TRDV1 and TRDJ1; 8 nucleotides match TRDD2. This CDR3 is 15 amino acids long. V lost 3 bases, J lost 7 bases, and 10 bases stayed unmatched. Germline CDR1 reads TSWWSYY; CDR2 reads QGS. The CDR3 nucleotides read TGTGCTCTTGGGGACGTCTTCCTACTGGGACCTAAACTCATCTTT. Amino acid sequence: CALGDVFLLGPKLIF.

By share, this clone counts as medium-sized. One base separates it from a far larger clone, so it is likely a read error. V and J are TRDV1 and TRDJ1, with D maybe TRDD2 (6 bases). CDR3 size: 20 residues. The V and J ends lost 5 bases and 0 bases respectively, with 28 bases between them. Germline values: CDR1 TSWWSYY, CDR2 QGS. CDR3: CALGPFKSPFPGTYTDKLIF. Written as DNA, the CDR3 is TGTGCTCTTGGGCCCTTTAAAAGTCCCTTCCCTGGTACGTACACCGATAAACTCATCTTT.